Presented here are 30 T cell receptor beta chains from one specimen sequenced in a study of PD-1 blockade in classical Hodgkin lymphoma. Every patient had relapsed following autologous stem cell transplantation, and cohorts differed in brentuximab vedotin exposure. Magnetic negative selection was used to purify CD4+ T cells from thawed PBMCs. Assay: immunoSEQ multiplex PCR; the TCRdb copy retains only in-frame clones and omits some. The sample lists roughly 4,200 clones, more than 60% occurring once. The input for sequencing was CD4+ T cells from blood, taken at baseline. These receptors all stem from a human donor with classical Hodgkin lymphoma.

The chain employs TRBV13 and TRBJ2-6; 7 bases fit TRBD2. This CDR3 spans 18 amino acids. The germline V gene has CDR1 PRHDT and CDR2 FYEKMQ (reference sequence). Germline trimming cut 0 bases from V and 0 bases from J; bases unmatched to any gene: 5. The CDR3 nucleotides read TGTGCCAGCAGCTTAGGAGCGGGGATAACCTCTGGGGCCAACGTCCTGACTTTC. Protein product: CASSLGAGITSGANVLTF.

J is TRBJ2-5 and V is TRBV7-2, with 8 bases fitting TRBD2. The CDR3 runs to 15 residues. The V segment lost 5 bases and the J segment 1 base; nucleotides outside the gene matches: 6. CDR1 and CDR2 from the germline V gene are SGHTA and FQGNSA. CDR3: CASSLTGGIQETQYF. The CDR3 nucleotides are TGTGCCAGCAGCCTGACGGGGGGGATCCAAGAGACCCAGTACTTC.

The V and J genes are TRBV28 and TRBJ2-3, with D unresolved. V lost 2 bases to trimming and J lost 0 bases, with 3 bases between them. This CDR3 is 13 amino acids long. The germline CDR1 and CDR2 sequences are MDHEN and SYDVKM. The CDR3: CASSLRSTDTQYF. The DNA of the CDR3 is TGTGCCAGCAGTTTACGCAGCACAGATACGCAGTATTTT.

The V gene is TRBV28, the J gene TRBJ2-5; 10 bases match TRBD1. Unmatched junction bases numbered 10, after V lost 4 bases and J lost 5 bases. The germline V gene encodes CDR1 MDHEN and CDR2 SYDVKM. The CDR3 extends over 16 amino acids. CDR3 sequence (DNA): TGTGCCAGCAGTTCCCGGGACAGGGGATTTGGTGAGACCCAGTACTTC. Translating it yields CASSSRDRGFGETQYF.

The chain recombines TRBV27 with TRBJ2-1, with a weak D call TRBD2 (5 bases). The CDR3 sequence is 13 residues long. Trimming stripped 4 bases from V and 9 bases from J, with 13 bases between. The V gene's germline CDR1 is MNHEY and CDR2 SMNVEV (reference sequence). CDR3 loop: CASSSTAAGEQFF. CDR3 DNA sequence: TGTGCCAGCAGTTCCACAGCGGCGGGTGAGCAGTTCTTC.

The chain joins TRBV19 to TRBJ1-6; possible D gene TRBD1, 5 bases. This CDR3 contains 16 residues. Trimming pared 8 bases from V and 0 bases from J, leaving 14 bases between. In germline, CDR1 is LNHDA, CDR2 SQIVND (reference sequence). The DNA for the CDR3 is TGTGCCAGTTCCCGGGACCCGAGCTCCTATAATTCACCCCTCCACTTT. Its protein is CASSRDPSSYNSPLHF.

This rearrangement joins TRBV18 to TRBJ2-2; 8 positions agree with TRBD1. J lost 6 bases, V lost 6 bases, and 6 bases had no gene match. CDR3 length: 14 residues. Germline V gene lookup returns CDR1 KGHSH and CDR2 LQKENI. The CDR3 region is CASSQDRDAGELFF. The CDR3 nucleotides read TGTGCCAGCTCGCAGGACAGGGATGCCGGGGAGCTGTTTTTT.

The chain has TRBV27 and TRBJ1-5, with TRBD1 matching 7 bases. Germline CDR1 is MNHEY and CDR2 is SMNVEV (reference sequence). The CDR3 spans 15 residues. Trimming removed 2 bases from V and 3 bases from J; junction bases left unmatched: 4. Here the CDR3 DNA reads TGTGCCAGCAGTTTAAACAGGGGTTACAATCAGCCCCAGCATTTT. Protein sequence: CASSLNRGYNQPQHF.

CDR3 coding DNA: TGTGCCAGCAGTTGGGGACAGCCAGCACGGGAATCTTTCTTT. Amino acids: CASSWGQPARESFF. The chain carries TRBV6-6 and TRBJ1-1; 7 bases map to TRBD1. Germline CDR1 is MNHNY and CDR2 is SVGAGI (reference sequence). Trimming at V came to 4 bases and at J to 12 bases, leaving 14 bases not matched to a gene. The CDR3 consists of 14 residues.

This chain's CDR3 is CASSLWNTEAFF. The CDR3 DNA reads as TGTGCCAGCAGCTTATGGAACACTGAAGCTTTCTTT. This chain links TRBV11-1 with TRBJ1-1; D is uncertain. Trimming removed 2 bases at V and 1 base at J, with 2 bases between. This CDR3 is built from 12 residues. Germline V gene data show CDR1 as SGHAT and CDR2 as FQDESV (reference sequence).

The chain has TRBV7-9 and TRBJ1-4, with a weak D call TRBD1 (5 bases). The CDR3 is 15 residues long. Germline-derived CDR1 and CDR2 are SEHNR and FQNEAQ (reference sequence). Deletions cut 4 bases from V and 7 bases from J, with 16 bases between. The CDR3 loop is CASSWGGNRGEKLFF. The DNA of the CDR3 is TGTGCCAGCAGCTGGGGCGGTAATCGTGGTGAAAAACTGTTTTTT.

The V call is TRBV30, the J call TRBJ1-4; the D is unclear. Looked up from germline, CDR1 is GTSNPN and CDR2 is SVGIG (reference sequence). V was cut by 8 bases and J by 8 bases, with 9 bases left in between. The CDR3 extends over 10 amino acids. Here the CDR3 reads CAGGSEKLFF. The CDR3 DNA follows: TGTGCCGGAGGGAGCGAAAAACTGTTTTTT. Based on the CDR3 plus reference TRBV30 and TRBJ1-4, the full variable domain is SQTIHQWPATLVQPVGSPLSLECTVEGTSNPNLYWYRQAAGRGLQLLFYSVGIGQISSEVPQNLSASRPQDRQFILSSKKLLLSDSGFYLCAGGSEKLFFGSGTQLSVL.

CDR3 region: CASSKHLSGNTIYF. CDR3 DNA sequence: TGCGCCAGCAGCAAACACCTCTCTGGAAACACCATATATTTT. The V gene is TRBV5-1, the J gene TRBJ1-3; D is undetermined. Germline V CDR1 and CDR2: SGHRS, YFSETQ. The CDR3 extends over 14 amino acids. Trimming removed 4 bases from V and 0 bases from J, with 8 bases in between.

The V call is TRBV18, the J call TRBJ2-3; D gene ambiguous. This CDR3 region has 13 residues. Trimming cost V 2 bases and J 10 bases, with 13 bases left between them. Per the germline V gene, CDR1 is KGHSH and CDR2 is LQKENI. Here the CDR3 DNA reads TGTGCCAGCTCACCAGACCTCTCCCTATCGCAGTATTTT. It codes for CASSPDLSLSQYF.

The chain carries TRBV6-5 and TRBJ2-5; D remains unclear. CDR1 and CDR2 from the germline V gene are MNHEY and SVGAGI. The CDR3 covers 13 residues. V shed 2 bases and J shed 7 bases, with 11 bases lying between them. The CDR3, as DNA: TGTGCCAGCAGTTACGCGGCAGTGGGGACCCAGTACTTC. Its translation: CASSYAAVGTQYF.

A note on this clone: The same CDR3 also results from other DNA sequences found in this sample. This chain links TRBV4-3 with TRBJ2-1, with D unclear. The CDR3 loop spans 15 amino acids. Trimming pared 0 bases from V and 13 bases from J, leaving 19 bases between. Germline V gives CDR1 LGHNA, CDR2 YSLEER. DNA for the CDR3: TGCGCCAGCAGCCAAGATCGTGGGCTGAGGACCCCCCAGTTCTTC. Its protein product is CASSQDRGLRTPQFF.

The chain joins TRBV6-1 to TRBJ2-3, with D perhaps matching TRBD1 (7 bases). Per germline, CDR1 MNHNS and CDR2 SASEGT. This CDR3 has 14 residues. Trimming removed 4 bases from V and 4 bases from J, with 12 bases in between. The CDR3 DNA follows: TGTGCCAGCAGTGGCGGGACAGTCCCAGATACGCAGTATTTT. Translation gives CASSGGTVPDTQYF.

By share of the sample, this clone is large. The chain's CDR3 is CASSLGGEVGYTF. In nucleotides, the CDR3 is TGTGCCAGCAGCTTGGGAGGGGAAGTAGGCTACACCTTC. The chain is built from TRBV5-5 and TRBJ1-2; a weak D match, TRBD1 (5 bases). The CDR3 covers 13 residues. The V gene lost 0 bases and the J gene lost 8 bases, with 11 bases spanning the gap. From germline, CDR1 is SGHKS and CDR2 YYEKEE (reference sequence).

The chain carries TRBV5-5 and TRBJ1-2; 8 bases line up with TRBD1. Germline V gene data show CDR1 as SGHKS and CDR2 as YYEKEE (reference sequence). J lost 7 bases, V lost 3 bases, and 5 bases had no gene match. This CDR3 has 13 residues. The CDR3 sequence: CASSWTGNGGYTF. The CDR3 DNA is TGTGCCAGCAGCTGGACAGGGAATGGTGGCTACACCTTC.

V and J are TRBV20-1 and TRBJ2-3; TRBD1 might be the D (5 bases). Germline CDR1 reads DFQATT; CDR2 reads SNEGSKA (reference sequence). The CDR3 is made up of 11 amino acids. CDR3 sequence (DNA): TGCAGGGGGCTAGTCGAGGATACGCAGTATTTT. Translated: CRGLVEDTQYF.

This chain connects TRBV21-1 to TRBJ1-2; TRBD1, as called in the table, went unchecked against the DNA. TRBV21-1 is given as a pseudogene. The CDR3 consists of 15 residues. The CDR3 nucleotides are TGTGCCAGCAGCAACCGGGACAGGGGAGAGTATGGCTACACCTTC. This encodes CASSNRDRGEYGYTF.

This clone was observed a few times. The V gene is TRBV11-3, the J gene TRBJ2-1, with no clear D. Per germline, CDR1 SGHNT and CDR2 YENEEA. Trimming removed 5 bases at V and 10 bases at J, with 15 bases between. This CDR3 spans 13 amino acids. The CDR3 DNA is TGTGCCAGCAGCCCACCGTTCGGCCTCGAGCAGTTCTTC. This codes for CASSPPFGLEQFF. Full variable domain (rest looked up from reference TRBV11-3 and TRBJ2-1): EAGVVQSPRYKIIEKKQPVAFWCNPISGHNTLYWYLQNLGQGPELLIRYENEEAVDDSQLPKDRFSAERLKGVDSTLKIQPAELGDSAVYLCASSPPFGLEQFFGPGTRLTVL.

The V gene is TRBV23-1, the J gene TRBJ2-5, with 9 bases that match TRBD2. TRBV23-1 is an ORF, and what it does is uncertain. This CDR3 contains 15 residues. Losses at the gene ends were 0 bases for V and 3 bases for J; bases not matched to a gene: 2. CDR3 DNA: TGCGCCAGCAGTCAATCGCGACTAGCGGAAGAGACCCAGTACTTC. Encoded protein: CASSQSRLAEETQYF.

The gene calls are TRBV10-3 and TRBJ2-7, with 8 positions matching TRBD1. Germline assignment: CDR1 ENHRY and CDR2 SYGVKD. The ends lost 3 bases at V and 13 bases at J; junction bases unmatched: 8. The CDR3 covers 12 residues. Here the CDR3 reads CAISDGQGIGYV. DNA for the CDR3: TGTGCCATCAGTGACGGACAGGGTATTGGATACGTC.

The chain combines TRBV19 with TRBJ2-6; possible D gene TRBD2, 5 bases. V lost 7 bases, J lost 0 bases, and 16 bases lay in between. The CDR3 is 17 amino acids. Germline V CDR1 and CDR2: LNHDA, SQIVND (reference sequence). The chain's CDR3 is CASIRGNPLSGANVLTF. CDR3 nucleotide sequence: TGTGCCAGTATAAGAGGGAACCCGCTCTCTGGGGCCAACGTCCTGACTTTC.

The chain couples TRBV19 to TRBJ1-1; possible D gene TRBD1, 5 bases. Germline CDR1 reads LNHDA; CDR2 reads SQIVND (reference sequence). Deletions cut 3 bases from V and 10 bases from J, with 18 bases between. The CDR3 runs to 14 residues. The CDR3 here is CASSMSTAPLGAFF. The CDR3 DNA reads TGTGCCAGTAGTATGTCGACAGCCCCACTGGGAGCTTTCTTT.

The V gene is TRBV9, the J gene TRBJ2-3, with 7 nucleotides matching TRBD2. The CDR3 runs to 15 residues. Germline trimming cut 4 bases from V and 2 bases from J; bases unmatched to any gene: 7. CDR1 and CDR2 from the germline V gene are SGDLS and YYNGEE. In DNA form, the CDR3 reads TGTGCCAGCAGCCCCGAGCGGGGACCCACAGATACGCAGTATTTT. Translating it yields CASSPERGPTDTQYF.

This chain links TRBV28 with TRBJ1-2, with D possibly being TRBD1 (6 bases). The germline CDR1 and CDR2 sequences are MDHEN and SYDVKM. This CDR3 region has 12 residues. The V and J ends lost 6 bases and 6 bases respectively, with 11 bases between them. The chain's CDR3 is CASRDSNNGYTF. DNA of the CDR3: TGTGCCAGCAGGGACAGCAATAATGGCTACACCTTC.

This sequence joins TRBV29-1 and TRBJ2-2; no firm D call. The V end lost 6 bases, the J end lost 0 bases, and 8 bases lay between the germline ends. Germline CDR1 SQVTM, CDR2 ANQGSEA. This CDR3 has 13 residues. The CDR3 reads CSVGQTNTGELFF. DNA of the CDR3: TGCAGCGTAGGGCAAACGAACACCGGGGAGCTGTTTTTT.

The chain has TRBV2 and TRBJ2-2; tentatively, D is TRBD1 or TRBD2 (5 bases each). Trimming stripped 6 bases from V and 4 bases from J, with 12 bases between. The length of the CDR3 is 14 residues. The germline V gene encodes CDR1 SNHLY and CDR2 FYNNEI. The CDR3 DNA is TGTGCCAGCAGGTGGGACCCGGGCACCGGGGAGCTGTTTTTT. Translation gives CASRWDPGTGELFF.